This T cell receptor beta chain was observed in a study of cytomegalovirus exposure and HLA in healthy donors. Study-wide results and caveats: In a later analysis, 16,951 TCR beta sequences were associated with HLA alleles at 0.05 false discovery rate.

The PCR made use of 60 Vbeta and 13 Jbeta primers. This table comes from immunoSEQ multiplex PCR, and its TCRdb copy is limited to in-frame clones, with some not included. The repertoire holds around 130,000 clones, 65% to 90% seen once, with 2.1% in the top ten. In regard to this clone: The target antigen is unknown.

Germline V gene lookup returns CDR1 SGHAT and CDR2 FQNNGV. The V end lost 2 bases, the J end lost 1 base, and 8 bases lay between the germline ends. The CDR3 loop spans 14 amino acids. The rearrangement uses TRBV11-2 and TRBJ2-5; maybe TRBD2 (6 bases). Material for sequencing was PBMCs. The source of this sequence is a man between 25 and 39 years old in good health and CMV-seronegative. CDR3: CASSLPGLQETQYF. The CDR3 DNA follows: TGTGCCAGCAGCTTACCGGGACTCCAAGAGACCCAGTACTTC.